These 10 T cell receptor beta chains were all obtained from the same sample, sequenced in a study of blood T cell repertoires in COVID-19. Sequenced by immunoSEQ multiplex PCR; TCRdb stores in-frame clones only, minus some. The sample includes some 65,000 clones, around 85% of them seen just once. Sequencing used peripheral blood. These receptors all come from a man aged 40-49 years with COVID-19, enrolled during active disease.

This clone was detected only once. The V and J genes are TRBV7-9 and TRBJ2-7, with a weak D call TRBD1 (5 bases). Germline V gene lookup returns CDR1 SEHNR and CDR2 FQNEAQ (reference sequence). V shed 5 bases and J shed 6 bases, with 17 bases lying between them. The CDR3 length is 14 residues. This CDR3 is CASSPRLQGSEQYF. DNA of the CDR3: TGTGCCAGCAGCCCCCGCCTCCAGGGCTCCGAGCAGTACTTC.

The V gene is TRBV30, the J gene TRBJ2-1, with TRBD2 matching over 7 bases. The CDR3 extends over 16 amino acids. The ends lost 0 bases at V and 6 bases at J; junction bases unmatched: 11. Per the germline V gene, CDR1 is GTSNPN and CDR2 is SVGIG (reference sequence). CDR3 amino acids: CAWSVPGKWEGNEQFF. The CDR3 nucleotides are TGTGCCTGGAGTGTACCGGGCAAGTGGGAGGGCAATGAGCAGTTCTTC.

This clone was seen a few times. This chain uses TRBV29-1 with TRBJ2-7; maybe TRBD1 (5 bases). The CDR3 runs to 15 residues. The V gene lost 2 bases and the J gene lost 0 bases, with 14 bases spanning the gap. Germline lookup yields CDR1 SQVTM and CDR2 ANQGSEA. In nucleotides, the CDR3 is TGCAGCGTTGAACTAGTGACAGAAAACTCCTACGAGCAGTACTTC. Translating gives CSVELVTENSYEQYF.

This clone was picked up a small number of times. The rearrangement links TRBV12-3 or TRBV12-4 to TRBJ1-6; 10 bases fit TRBD1. The V segment lost 9 bases and the J segment 10 bases; nucleotides outside the gene matches: 6. This CDR3 is built from 13 residues. In DNA form, the CDR3 reads TGTGCCAGTAGGGGACAGGGGTCATCACCCCTCCACTTT. This translates into CASRGQGSSPLHF.

The gene calls are TRBV5-4 and TRBJ2-3; TRBD1 aligns across 9 bases. V gave up 4 bases and J gave up 2 bases; unmatched junction bases: 8. The germline V gene encodes CDR1 SGHNT and CDR2 YYREEE (reference sequence). This CDR3 has 16 residues. The CDR3 DNA reads TGTGCCAGCAGCAGGACCGGGACAGGGAACACAGATACGCAGTATTTT. Its protein product is CASSRTGTGNTDTQYF.

This clone was counted a single time. The CDR3 nucleotides read TGTGCCAGCAGCCTCGCGGGGGCGGGCACTGAAGCTTTCTTT. As protein: CASSLAGAGTEAFF. This sequence joins TRBV7-6 and TRBJ1-1; D may be TRBD1 (6 bases). Germline V gene lookup returns CDR1 SGHVS and CDR2 FNYEAQ. The CDR3 length is 14 residues. Trimming left V 5 bases short and J 4 bases short, with 14 bases between.

This chain uses TRBV20-1 with TRBJ1-5; D is ambiguous. Germline CDR1 and CDR2: DFQATT and SNEGSKA (reference sequence). The CDR3 sequence is 12 residues long. V was clipped by 3 bases and J by 4 bases, with 7 bases between them. The CDR3 region has the DNA TGCAGTGCTAGTCTCCTAAATCAGCCCCAGCATTTT. This translates into CSASLLNQPQHF.

The V gene is TRBV5-6, the J gene TRBJ1-1; 7 positions agree with TRBD1. Germline loops: CDR1 SGHDT, CDR2 YYEEEE. The ends lost 3 bases at V and 10 bases at J; junction bases unmatched: 18. This CDR3 has 16 residues. The CDR3: CASSSQYLTGRNTAFF. The CDR3 nucleotides read TGTGCCAGCAGCTCCCAATACCTGACAGGGCGGAATACAGCTTTCTTT.

The gene calls are TRBV2 and TRBJ2-5, with 10 bases fitting TRBD1. Germline V gene sequence: CDR1 SNHLY, CDR2 FYNNEI. The CDR3 runs to 15 residues. The trim removed 10 bases at V and 1 base at J, leaving 9 bases unmatched. The CDR3 loop is CATTRDRGLQETQYF. CDR3 coding DNA: TGTGCCACAACAAGGGACAGGGGACTCCAAGAGACCCAGTACTTC.

This chain connects TRBV2 to TRBJ2-5, with a possible D match to TRBD1 (6 bases). Germline assignment: CDR1 SNHLY and CDR2 FYNNEI. The CDR3 contains 14 residues. Trimming took off 2 bases at V and 6 bases at J, with 13 bases between the two ends. The CDR3, as DNA: TGTGCCAGCAGTGAAAACGAGGGGACACAGACCCAGTACTTC. Residues: CASSENEGTQTQYF.